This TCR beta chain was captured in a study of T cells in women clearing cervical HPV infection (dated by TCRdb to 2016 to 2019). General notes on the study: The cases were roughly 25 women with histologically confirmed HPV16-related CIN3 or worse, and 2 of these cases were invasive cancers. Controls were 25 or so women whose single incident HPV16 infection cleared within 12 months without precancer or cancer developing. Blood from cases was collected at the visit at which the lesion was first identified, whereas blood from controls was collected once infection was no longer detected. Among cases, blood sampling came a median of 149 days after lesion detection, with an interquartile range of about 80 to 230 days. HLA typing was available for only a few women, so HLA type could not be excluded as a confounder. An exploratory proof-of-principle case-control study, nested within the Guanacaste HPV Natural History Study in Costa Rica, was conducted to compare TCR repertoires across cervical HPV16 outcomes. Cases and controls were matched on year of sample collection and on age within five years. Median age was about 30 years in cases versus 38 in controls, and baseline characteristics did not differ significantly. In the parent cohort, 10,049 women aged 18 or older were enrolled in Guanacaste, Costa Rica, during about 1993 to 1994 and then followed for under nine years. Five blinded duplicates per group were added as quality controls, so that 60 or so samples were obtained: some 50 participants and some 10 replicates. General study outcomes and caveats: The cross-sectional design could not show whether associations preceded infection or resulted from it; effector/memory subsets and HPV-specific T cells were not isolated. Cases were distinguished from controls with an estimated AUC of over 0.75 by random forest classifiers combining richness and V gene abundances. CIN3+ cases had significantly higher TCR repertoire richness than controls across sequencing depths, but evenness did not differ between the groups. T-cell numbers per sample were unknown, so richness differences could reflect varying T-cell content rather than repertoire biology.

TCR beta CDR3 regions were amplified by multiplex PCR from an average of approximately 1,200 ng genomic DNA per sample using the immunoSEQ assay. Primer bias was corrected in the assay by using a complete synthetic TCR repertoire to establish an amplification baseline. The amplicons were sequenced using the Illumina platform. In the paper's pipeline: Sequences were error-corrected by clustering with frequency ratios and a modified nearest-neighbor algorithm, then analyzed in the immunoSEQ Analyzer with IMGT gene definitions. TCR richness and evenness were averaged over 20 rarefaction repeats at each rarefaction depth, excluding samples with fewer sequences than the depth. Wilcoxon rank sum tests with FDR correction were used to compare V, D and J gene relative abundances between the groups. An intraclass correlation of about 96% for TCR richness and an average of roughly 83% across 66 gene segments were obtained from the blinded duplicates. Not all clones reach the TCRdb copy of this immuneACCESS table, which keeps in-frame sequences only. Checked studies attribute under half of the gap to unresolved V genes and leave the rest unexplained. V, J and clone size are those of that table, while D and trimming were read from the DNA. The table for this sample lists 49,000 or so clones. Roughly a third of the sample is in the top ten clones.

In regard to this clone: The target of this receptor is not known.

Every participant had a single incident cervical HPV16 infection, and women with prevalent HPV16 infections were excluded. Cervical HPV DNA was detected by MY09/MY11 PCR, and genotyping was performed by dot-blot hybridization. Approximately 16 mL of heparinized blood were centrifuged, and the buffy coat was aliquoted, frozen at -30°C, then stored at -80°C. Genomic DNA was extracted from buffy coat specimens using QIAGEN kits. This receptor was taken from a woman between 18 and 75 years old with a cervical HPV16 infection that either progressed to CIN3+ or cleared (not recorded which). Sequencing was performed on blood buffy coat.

CDR3 DNA (partial): TGTGCCTGGAGAAGGACAGGTGGATACACAGATACG. Its coded protein is CAWRRTGGYTDT. The entire CDR3 is CAWRRTGGYTDTQYF. Here the chain combines TRBV30 and TRBJ2-3; TRBD1 agrees with 7 junctional bases. The CDR3 end is not reached by the read, which stops 3 residues before it; the germline J gene fills it in. In the germline V gene (reference sequence), CDR1 corresponds to GTSNPN and CDR2 to SVGIG. After removal of 3 bases from V and 2 bases from J, the junction retains 8 bases not matched to a gene. The cysteine opens and the phenylalanine closes a CDR3 of 15 amino acids. The 36 bases shown cover part of the CDR3, and their frame starts at base 1.